This record covers a single T cell receptor beta chain. Its target is unknown. This entry is derived from a study of T-cell memory formation after mild COVID-19. Regarding the study as a whole: Clones that contracted from day 15 to 85 were balanced CD4/CD8, while later expanders leaned CD4+. Some responding clones appeared in pre-infection memory, suggesting cross-reactive memory joined.

CDR3 length: 15 residues. CDR1 and CDR2 from the germline V gene are SEHNR and FQNEAQ (reference sequence). The V end lost 5 bases, the J end lost 5 bases, and 18 bases lay between the germline ends. TCRalpha and TCRbeta libraries used 5'RACE with constant-segment primers and UMIs. TCRdb re-called the 5' RACE reads with MiXCR, one entry per CDR3 protein. Of 470,000 or so distinct CDR3 sequences listed, around 27% are singletons. This chain links TRBV7-9 with TRBJ2-5; TRBD1 or TRBD2 may be the D gene (5 bases each). Source material: PBMCs or a T cell subset sorted from them (not recorded which). This sequence originates from an adult woman who had mild COVID-19 (a few samples of this study predate the infection). Cell type and time point are not known. The CDR3 protein is CASSGGLGWEETQYF. The CDR3, as DNA: TGTGCCAGCAGCGGGGGTCTGGGATGGGAGGAGACCCAGTACTTC.